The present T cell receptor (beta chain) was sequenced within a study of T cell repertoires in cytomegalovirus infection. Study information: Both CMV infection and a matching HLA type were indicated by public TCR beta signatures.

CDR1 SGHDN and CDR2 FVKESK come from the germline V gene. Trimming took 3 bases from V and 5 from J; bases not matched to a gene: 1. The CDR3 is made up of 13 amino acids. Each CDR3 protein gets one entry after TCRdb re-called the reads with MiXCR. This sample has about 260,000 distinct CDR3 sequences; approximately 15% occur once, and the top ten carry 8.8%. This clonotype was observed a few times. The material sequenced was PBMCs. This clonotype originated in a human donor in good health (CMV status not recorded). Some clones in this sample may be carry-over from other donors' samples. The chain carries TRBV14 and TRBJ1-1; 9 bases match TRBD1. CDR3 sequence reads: CASSHGTGTEAFF. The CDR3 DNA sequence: TGTGCCAGCAGCCATGGGACAGGGACTGAAGCTTTCTTT.